The rows below give T cell receptor beta chains drawn from one sample of a study of blood T cell repertoires in COVID-19. Libraries were prepared by immunoSEQ multiplex PCR; TCRdb keeps only in-frame clonotypes and omits some of them. The sample lists hundreds of thousands of clones; 92% were seen once. Material for sequencing was peripheral blood. Receptors originate from a man aged 60-69 years with COVID-19, enrolled during active disease. CDR3s include the opening cysteine and the closing phenylalanine or tryptophan. Fields, in order: J gene, V gene, D gene, clone size, CDR3 protein, CDR3 DNA. A D gene is named only where the DNA matches it firmly. Not every row has a clone size; where given, it reads once, few, many or a size class.

>TRBJ1-2|TRBV21-1|NA|NA
CASSKVPTRGLHFYGYTF
TGTGCCAGCAGCAAAGTTCCCACCAGGGGGCTCCATTTCTATGGCTACACCTTC
>TRBJ1-1|TRBV6-5|NA|NA
CASSYSGTSNTEAFF
TGTGCCAGCAGTTACTCCGGGACATCGAACACTGAAGCTTTCTTT
>TRBJ1-6|TRBV9|NA|NA
CASSVSDNNSPLHF
TGTGCCAGCAGCGTTTCAGATAATAATTCACCCCTCCACTTT
>TRBJ1-5|TRBV9|TRBD1|NA
CASSVGDRGGESQHF
TGTGCCAGCAGCGTAGGGGACAGGGGGGGAGAGTCCCAGCATTTT
>TRBJ2-5|TRBV11-3|TRBD2|NA
CASSLGRTSGETQYF
TGTGCCAGCAGCTTGGGGAGGACTAGTGGAGAGACCCAGTACTTC
>TRBJ2-3|TRBV18|TRBD2|NA
CASSPRGLAGGATDTQYF
TGTGCCAGCTCACCACGCGGGCTAGCGGGGGGGGCCACAGATACGCAGTATTTT
>TRBJ2-1|TRBV27|TRBD2|NA
CASSFSLAAYNEQFF
TGTGCCAGCAGTTTTAGTCTAGCGGCCTACAATGAGCAGTTCTTC
>TRBJ2-7|TRBV13|TRBD2|NA
CASSFRTSGRSYEQYF
TGTGCCAGCAGCTTTAGGACTAGCGGGAGGTCCTACGAGCAGTACTTC
>TRBJ2-3|TRBV5-1|TRBD2|NA
CASSLASGRKTDTQYF
TGCGCCAGCAGCCTGGCTAGCGGGAGGAAAACAGATACGCAGTATTTT
>TRBJ1-1|TRBV19|NA|few
CASSPHDRGAFF
TGTGCCAGTAGTCCCCATGATAGGGGAGCTTTCTTT
>TRBJ2-3|TRBV21-1|NA|NA
CASSKSEGADTQYF
TGTGCCAGCAGCAAATCTGAGGGGGCGGATACGCAGTATTTT
>TRBJ1-5|TRBV4-1|NA|NA
CASSQVWPLGGQPQHF
TGCGCCAGCAGCCAAGTTTGGCCCCTTGGCGGCCAGCCCCAGCATTTT
>TRBJ2-7|TRBV3-1/TRBV3-2|NA|NA
CASSQDGHRSYEQYF
TGTGCCAGCAGCCAAGATGGTCACAGAAGCTACGAGCAGTACTTC
>TRBJ1-1|TRBV25-1|NA|NA
CASSSLSFTEAFF
TGTGCCAGCAGCTCTTTGTCGTTCACTGAAGCTTTCTTT
>TRBJ2-4|TRBV4-1|TRBD2|NA
CASSQVAGDGNIQYF
TGCGCCAGCAGCCAAGTAGCGGGAGATGGGAACATTCAGTACTTC
>TRBJ2-5|TRBV4-3|TRBD2|NA
CASSQDWRGGQETQYF
TGCGCCAGCAGCCAAGATTGGCGGGGAGGGCAAGAGACCCAGTACTTC
>TRBJ1-1|TRBV7-2|NA|NA
CASTGKNTEAFF
TGTGCCAGCACCGGGAAGAACACTGAAGCTTTCTTT
>TRBJ1-1|TRBV9|TRBD1|NA
CASATGPSTEAFF
TGTGCCAGCGCGACAGGGCCCAGCACTGAAGCTTTCTTT
>TRBJ2-2|TRBV30|NA|NA
CAWNRDLNTGELFF
TGTGCCTGGAATAGGGACTTAAACACCGGGGAGCTGTTTTTT
>TRBJ2-1|TRBV6-6|TRBD1|NA
CASSTPGTAYNEQFF
TGTGCCAGCAGTACCCCCGGGACAGCCTACAATGAGCAGTTCTTC
>TRBJ2-2|TRBV5-4|TRBD1|few
CASSPGQGFTGELFF
TGTGCCAGCAGCCCGGGACAGGGGTTCACCGGGGAGCTGTTTTTT
>TRBJ1-2|TRBV19|TRBD1|NA
CASNPGTGGNGYTF
TGTGCCAGTAACCCTGGGACAGGGGGTAATGGCTACACCTTC
>TRBJ1-6|TRBV2|NA|NA
CASSEALLESGNNSPLHF
TGTGCCAGCAGTGAAGCGCTACTTGAGAGCGGGAATAATTCACCCCTCCACTTT
>TRBJ2-3|TRBV5-3|TRBD2|NA
CARSSGLAGGTDTQYF
TGTGCCAGAAGCAGTGGACTAGCGGGAGGTACAGATACGCAGTATTTT
>TRBJ1-2|TRBV6-2/TRBV6-3|NA|once
CASSTGIGNYGYTF
TGTGCCAGCAGTACCGGGATTGGTAACTATGGCTACACCTTC
>TRBJ1-5|TRBV29-1|NA|few
CSVQWGVNQPQHF
TGCAGCGTTCAGTGGGGGGTCAATCAGCCCCAGCATTTT
>TRBJ2-2|TRBV18|NA|NA
CASSLQGLGELFF
TGTGCCAGCTCGCTCCAGGGTCTCGGGGAGCTGTTTTTT
>TRBJ1-1|TRBV5-1|TRBD1|NA
CASSLGGQHNTEAFF
TGCGCCAGCAGCTTGGGGGGACAGCATAACACTGAAGCTTTCTTT
>TRBJ1-2|TRBV7-9|TRBD1|NA
CASSLRTGTDKGYTF
TGTGCCAGCAGCTTACGAACCGGGACAGACAAGGGCTACACCTTC
>TRBJ2-7|TRBV3-1/TRBV3-2|TRBD2|NA
CASSQTRRGNSGTYEQYF
TGTGCCAGCAGCCAAACCCGGCGGGGGAATTCGGGGACCTACGAGCAGTACTTC